This TCR beta chain stems from a study of OX40 agonist ivuxolimab in advanced cancers. The germline CDR1 and CDR2 sequences are MDHEN and SYDVKM. The CDR3 extends over 14 amino acids. The J segment lost 5 bases and the V segment lost 8 bases, leaving 9 bases of the junction unmatched. Some clones are missing from TCRdb's copy, which holds only in-frame ones; the method was immunoSEQ multiplex PCR. The sample has around 70,000 clones, around 80% seen once. The clonotype originates from an adult with an advanced solid tumor such as melanoma, head and neck, liver or kidney cancer. The rearrangement joins TRBV28 to TRBJ1-2; TRBD1 matches at 9 bases. The sample here was CD4+ or CD8+ T cells sorted from blood, taken in a trial of the OX40 agonist ivuxolimab. This chain's CDR3 is CASGQGYGIYGYTF. CDR3 sequence (DNA): TGTGCCAGCGGACAGGGGTACGGGATATATGGCTACACCTTC.